Listed below are T cell receptor beta chains from one sample, sequenced in a study of blood T cells in healthy people across ages. MiXCR, run by TCRdb on the 5' RACE reads, gives a single entry per CDR3 protein. The sample comprises some 760,000 distinct CDR3 sequences, more than 20% of which are singletons, and under 9.5% rests with the top ten. The same specimen was also included in a second study, on T cells of mothers and their children.

The sequencing input was blood. Every receptor here comes from a boy under 18 in good health. Each CDR3 is given without its conserved first and last residue. Each record gives: J gene, V gene, CDR3 protein.

J: TRBJ2-1; V: TRBV7-8; CDR3: ASSLVSDRGNEQF
J: TRBJ2-5; V: TRBV4-2; CDR3: ASSQDPRLAGRQETQY
J: TRBJ2-5; V: TRBV7-9; CDR3: ASSASGGPGH
J: NA; V: TRBV4-3; CDR3: ASSPRGREPYEQY
J: TRBJ2-5; V: TRBV12-3/TRBV12-4; CDR3: ASSLTSLGETQY
J: TRBJ2-1; V: TRBV11-2; CDR3: ASSLVGTGGINEQF
J: TRBJ2-7; V: TRBV28; CDR3: ASTASLVLASEQY
J: TRBJ2-6; V: TRBV28; CDR3: ATDFGANVLT
J: NA; V: TRBV4-3; CDR3: ASSPDGGSEQY
J: TRBJ2-1; V: TRBV29-1; CDR3: SVALSNEQF
J: TRBJ2-1; V: TRBV5-6; CDR3: ASSLAQTGSPYNEQF
J: TRBJ2-7; V: TRBV28; CDR3: ASSPPVGGTKR
J: TRBJ2-5; V: TRBV28; CDR3: ASSPSGGRETQY
J: TRBJ2-1; V: TRBV7-9; CDR3: ASSRLAGGPGEQF
J: TRBJ2-1; V: TRBV2; CDR3: ASSVGLAGDEQF
J: NA; V: TRBV4-1; CDR3: ASSHPSRGRNDNEQF
J: TRBJ1-2; V: TRBV27; CDR3: ASREWGQGAYGYT
J: TRBJ1-3; V: TRBV27; CDR3: ASSLNGPNTYGNTIY
J: TRBJ1-3; V: TRBV21-1; CDR3: ASSKGVGGNTIY
J: TRBJ2-1; V: TRBV6-2/TRBV6-3; CDR3: ASSSPRTGVVNEQF
J: TRBJ1-2; V: TRBV2; CDR3: ASRTGSGYGYT
J: NA; V: TRBV29-1; CDR3: SAEVSGPYEQY
J: TRBJ2-5; V: TRBV7-2; CDR3: ASSFSGAQY
J: TRBJ2-5; V: TRBV9; CDR3: ASSDRDAGETQY
J: TRBJ2-7; V: TRBV25-1; CDR3: ASKSGHEQC
J: TRBJ2-1; V: TRBV3-1; CDR3: ASSQPPDEQF
J: TRBJ1-1; V: TRBV29-1; CDR3: SVEGGTGQGGAF
J: TRBJ2-5; V: TRBV25-1; CDR3: ASENPRGFPQETQY
J: NA; V: TRBV10-3; CDR3: AISDSFPRGNEQF
J: TRBJ2-1; V: TRBV11-2; CDR3: ASSLDLGSGSYNEQF
J: NA; V: TRBV24-1; CDR3: AASDPGPYNEQF
J: TRBJ1-1; V: TRBV7-9; CDR3: ASSLGAGDSALNTEAF
J: TRBJ2-1; V: TRBV6-5; CDR3: ASRRVGGPYNEQF
J: TRBJ2-7; V: TRBV4-2; CDR3: ASSQEGTGGREQY
J: TRBJ2-4; V: TRBV27; CDR3: ASSTRDRGSLAKNIQY
J: TRBJ2-7; V: TRBV2; CDR3: ASSVLGGHEQY
J: TRBJ2-1; V: TRBV20-1; CDR3: SAPSSRAITGNEQF
J: TRBJ1-1; V: TRBV29-1; CDR3: SVDVRGYNEAF
J: TRBJ2-3; V: TRBV2; CDR3: ASSRGQTLTDTQY
J: TRBJ2-5; V: TRBV3-1; CDR3: ASSRRMASGGWLETQY
J: TRBJ1-1; V: TRBV2; CDR3: ASQTGFTEAF
J: TRBJ2-7; V: TRBV29-1; CDR3: SVGGGQGPYEQY
J: TRBJ2-7; V: TRBV29-1; CDR3: SVEDARGRTGGSYEQY
J: TRBJ1-1; V: TRBV6-6; CDR3: ASSRQGVGTEAF
J: TRBJ2-1; V: TRBV3-1; CDR3: ASSREGGYYNEQF
J: TRBJ1-5; V: TRBV19; CDR3: ASSTRQGSQPQH
J: NA; V: TRBV4-3; CDR3: ASSQAGAHEQF
J: TRBJ2-1; V: TRBV7-9; CDR3: ASSTKGNEQF
J: TRBJ2-7; V: TRBV15; CDR3: ATSRDTAGGSSFEQY
J: TRBJ1-1; V: TRBV12-3/TRBV12-4; CDR3: ASSYGSTNTEAF
J: TRBJ2-1; V: TRBV7-9; CDR3: ASSMSGSSYNEQF
J: NA; V: TRBV4-2; CDR3: ASSHGRDEQF
J: TRBJ1-1; V: TRBV5-6; CDR3: AGSLLSEVGTEAF
J: TRBJ2-4; V: TRBV29-1; CDR3: SAGERENIQY
J: TRBJ2-4; V: TRBV28; CDR3: ASSGLAGAGAKNIQY
J: TRBJ1-2; V: TRBV29-1; CDR3: SVVGDRFNYGYT
J: TRBJ2-1; V: TRBV10-3; CDR3: AISESPDDEQF
J: TRBJ2-2; V: TRBV7-2; CDR3: ASSPGLAGGPMLF
J: TRBJ2-2; V: TRBV3-1; CDR3: ASSLFGTNTGELF
J: TRBJ2-1; V: TRBV29-1; CDR3: SVELLAVTYNEQF